The TCR beta chain under discussion was sequenced for a study of shared clonotypes between healthy human individuals. General study findings and limits: Naive subsets typically showed greater estimated richness than memory subsets.

CD4+ cells underwent separation, giving CD45RA+ naive and CD45RA-negative memory subsets. In the case of this clone: The antigen is not known. The identical CDR3 is also encoded by other nucleotide sequences in the sample.

This CDR3 has 11 amino acids. Germline CDR1 MGHRA, CDR2 YSYEKL. The ends were cut back, 4 bases at V and 6 bases at J, with 5 bases in the middle. Sorted-subset replicate PCR reactions were performed with approximately 0.2 ug DNA, corresponding to roughly 29,000 T cell genomes. TCRdb's copy holds only in-frame clones and misses some; the assay was immunoSEQ multiplex PCR. The sample has about 980,000 clones; about 80% are singletons. The V and J genes are TRBV4-1 and TRBJ2-3; D is perhaps TRBD2 (5 bases). Sequencing was done on a sample of memory CD4+ T cells sorted from blood. Subset: CD45RA-negative fraction. The TCR was taken from a man aged 18 to 29 in good health. The CDR3 DNA reads TGCGCCAGCAGCCGGGAGGATACGCAGTATTTT. The encoded protein is CASSREDTQYF.